This T cell receptor (beta chain) was obtained from a study of T-cell memory formation after mild COVID-19. The overall study: Each donor largely had its own TCR clusters.

Germline V gene lookup returns CDR1 SNHLY and CDR2 FYNNEI. Trimming at V came to 6 bases and at J to 9 bases, leaving 7 bases not matched to a gene. The CDR3 extends over 15 amino acids. This clonotype was picked up one time. TCRdb called the 5' RACE reads again in MiXCR, with one record for every CDR3 protein. The data hold 350,000 to 500,000 distinct CDR3 sequences, with roughly 18% observed a single time. The chain joins TRBV2 to TRBJ2-1; 14 bases are shared with TRBD2. This receptor was identified in a man younger than 30 who had mild COVID-19 (a few samples of this study predate the infection). Cell type and time point are not known. Sample: PBMCs or a T cell subset sorted from them (not recorded which). DNA of the CDR3: TGTGCCAGCAGCCAAAGACTAGCGGGGGGGCGTGAGCAGTTCTTC. This encodes CASSQRLAGGREQFF.